This TCR beta chain was sequenced in a study of CD8+ T cells in alopecia areata. The study's findings and limits: The study also sequences resident alphabeta T cells of normal skin in scalp samples.

cDNA serving as the sequencing template came from extracted, reverse transcribed RNA. Libraries were prepared by immunoSEQ multiplex PCR; TCRdb keeps only in-frame clonotypes and omits some of them. The top ten hold around 1.6% of the sample, which has about 210,000 clones, around three fifths seen once. This clone has a single count. Its antigen is not identified. Specified treatment: oral pan-JAK inhibitor, 5-10 mg twice daily. Peripheral blood and lesional scalp punch biopsies came from alopecia areata patients. CDR1 LGHNA and CDR2 YSLEER come from the germline V gene. Trimming removed 0 bases from V and 4 bases from J, with 10 bases in between. The CDR3 has 14 residues.

The receptor was derived from a human donor with alopecia areata. The specimen was CD4+ T cells sorted from blood, collected at week 4, from a patient treated with tofacitinib. The rearrangement uses TRBV4-3 and TRBJ2-7; perhaps D is TRBD1 or TRBD2 (6 bases each). Here the CDR3 DNA reads TGCGCCAGCAGCCAAGATACAGGGAGGTACGAGCAGTACTTC. This encodes CASSQDTGRYEQYF.